The T cell receptor beta chain described here comes from a study of blood T cell repertoires in COVID-19 (TCRdb year 2020). Some background on the complete study: Samples from collaborators originated in the United States, Italy and Spain and spanned both the acute and convalescent phases of COVID-19. Where HLA class I and class II types were available, the types were taken from metadata supplied by the sample provider, not from assay-based typing. The repertoires were released in a freely available public database intended as a resource for research on the immune response to SARS-CoV-2. The material from the prospective study consisted of cDNA or gDNA derived from T cells, B-cell-depleted T cells, or PBMCs. The sample metadata nearly always contained a de-identified subject ID, COVID-19 status, age in years and sex. The dataset comprised deeply sampled blood TCRbeta repertoires from subjects exposed to, actively infected with, or recovered from COVID-19. The samples were drawn from the first 160 participants of the ongoing ImmuneRACE study and from some 1,300 subjects provided by 6 global collaborators. The study at large found these results: The amount of clinical and demographic metadata varied by source and participant and was provided uncurated.

As regards this clone: This clone's antigen is unknown. The sample holds no much larger clone one base away, and base qualities are not on file.

Participants in the prospective study were enrolled through a virtual design, were aged roughly 18 to 100 years, and lived in under 25 United States geographic areas. Cohort assignment in the prospective study relied on participant-reported clinical history from a screening survey and a study questionnaire. Recovered participants in ImmuneRACE Cohort 3 were defined by two consecutive negative NP/OP PCR tests, clearance by a healthcare professional, or resolution of symptoms. In the prospective study, whole blood, serum and a nasopharyngeal or oropharyngeal swab were collected from each participant by mobile phlebotomists. Additional blood draws and questionnaires over an approximately 2-month period could optionally be provided by prospective study participants. Before DNA extraction, prospective study blood samples were shipped either frozen or at room temperature. The germline V and J ends show losses of 5 bases and 4 bases respectively, and no gene match explains 5 bases of the junction. The CDR3 spans 14 residues, from the cysteine through the phenylalanine. Kept here is only the CDR3 DNA, which spans 42 bases and is read in frame from base 1. From a lookup of the germline V gene, CDR1 and CDR2 are SGHAT and FQNNGV.

TCRbeta CDR3 regions were amplified from genomic DNA by means of the immunoSEQ Assay, a bias-controlled multiplex PCR. The study's own analysis went as follows. The number of nucleated cells in each sample was estimated by amplification of reference gene primers within the assay. Sequence reads were collapsed and filtered to measure the absolute abundance of every unique TCRbeta CDR3 rearrangement. For each sample, productive Simpson clonality was calculated by taking the square root of Simpson's diversity index across productive rearrangements. Held by TCRdb, this immuneACCESS table contains in-frame sequences only and omits some clones. Under half of the omission traces to an unresolved V gene where checked; the cause of the rest is unknown. Clone size and the V and J calls come from that table; the DNA yielded D and trimming. The sample data list 150,000 to 200,000 clones, and roughly 90% of these were observed just once. Together, the top ten hold about 6.6% of the sample.

The rearrangement joined TRBV11-2 to TRBJ2-3; 8 bases in the middle match TRBD2. The sequenced sample consisted of PBMCs or T cells enriched from blood (not recorded which). The TCR was taken from a woman aged 45-65 years who had recovered from COVID-19. The sequence in DNA is TGTGCCAGCAGCCCCCCGGGGGGGCCAGATACGCAGTATTTT. Translated, it reads CASSPPGGPDTQYF.